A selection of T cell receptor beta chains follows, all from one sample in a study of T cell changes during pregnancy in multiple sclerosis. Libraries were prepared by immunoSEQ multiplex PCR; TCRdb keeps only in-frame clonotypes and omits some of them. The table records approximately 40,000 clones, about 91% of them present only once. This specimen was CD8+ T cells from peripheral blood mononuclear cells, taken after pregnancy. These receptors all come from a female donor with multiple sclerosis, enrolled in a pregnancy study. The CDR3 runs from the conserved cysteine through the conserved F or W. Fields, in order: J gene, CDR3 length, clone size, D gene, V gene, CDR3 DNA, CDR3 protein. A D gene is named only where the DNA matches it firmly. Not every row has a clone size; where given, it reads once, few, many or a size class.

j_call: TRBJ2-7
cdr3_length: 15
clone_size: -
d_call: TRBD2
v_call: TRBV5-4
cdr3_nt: TGTGCCAGCAGCTTACTAGCGGGGAACATCTACGAGCAGTACTTC
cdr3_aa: CASSLLAGNIYEQYF

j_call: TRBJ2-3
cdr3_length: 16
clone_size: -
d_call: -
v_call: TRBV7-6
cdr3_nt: TGTGCCAGCAGCTCATTTTCGGAGGCCCCCACAGATACGCAGTATTTT
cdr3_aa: CASSSFSEAPTDTQYF

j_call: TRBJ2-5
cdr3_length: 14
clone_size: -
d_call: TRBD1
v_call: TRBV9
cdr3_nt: TGTGCCAGCAGCTTCCGGGACAGGGGAGAGACCCAGTACTTC
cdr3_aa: CASSFRDRGETQYF

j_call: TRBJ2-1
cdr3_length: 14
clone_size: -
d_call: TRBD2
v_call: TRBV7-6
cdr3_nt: TGTGCCAGCAGCGGAGGACTAGCGGGATCCGATCCGTTCTTC
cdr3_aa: CASSGGLAGSDPFF

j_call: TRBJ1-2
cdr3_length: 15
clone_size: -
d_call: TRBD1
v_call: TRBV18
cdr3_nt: TGTGCCAGCTCACCGGCCGGCTGGGACAGACGAGGCTACACCTTC
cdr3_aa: CASSPAGWDRRGYTF

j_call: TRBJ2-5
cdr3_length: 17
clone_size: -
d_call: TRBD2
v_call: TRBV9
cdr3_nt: TGTGCCAGCAGCGGGCCGAGGACTAGCGGGGCCCAAGAGACCCAGTACTTC
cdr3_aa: CASSGPRTSGAQETQYF

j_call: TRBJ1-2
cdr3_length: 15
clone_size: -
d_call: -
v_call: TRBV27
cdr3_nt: TGTGCCAGCAGTTTTAGAAGATCCCCTGACTATGGCTACACCTTC
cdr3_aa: CASSFRRSPDYGYTF

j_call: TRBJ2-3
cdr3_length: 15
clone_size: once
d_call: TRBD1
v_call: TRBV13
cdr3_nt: TGTGCCAGCAGCGACGGGACAGGGCGAGCAGATACGCAGTATTTT
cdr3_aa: CASSDGTGRADTQYF

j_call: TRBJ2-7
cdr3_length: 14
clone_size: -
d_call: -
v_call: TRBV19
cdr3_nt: TGTGCCAGTAATACGCGGGACAGACCCTACGAGCAGTACTTC
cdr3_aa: CASNTRDRPYEQYF

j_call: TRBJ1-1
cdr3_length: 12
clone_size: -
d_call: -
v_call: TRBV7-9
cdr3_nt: TGTGCCAGCAGCAGGGGGAACACTGAAGCTTTCTTT
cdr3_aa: CASSRGNTEAFF

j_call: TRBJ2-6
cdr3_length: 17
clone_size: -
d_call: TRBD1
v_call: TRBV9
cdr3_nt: TGTGCCAGCAGCGCCCGGGACAGGGGGTCAGGGGCCAACGTCCTGACTTTC
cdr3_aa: CASSARDRGSGANVLTF

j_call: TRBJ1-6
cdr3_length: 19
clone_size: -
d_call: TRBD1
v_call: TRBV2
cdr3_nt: TGTGCCAGCAGTGGGGGAGGGACAGGGCGAGGCCAGTATAATTCACCCCTCCACTTT
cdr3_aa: CASSGGGTGRGQYNSPLHF

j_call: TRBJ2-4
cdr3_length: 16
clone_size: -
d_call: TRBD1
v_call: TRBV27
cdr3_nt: TGTGCCAGCATCCGACGGGACAGGTCTGGCAAAAACATTCAGTACTTC
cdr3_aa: CASIRRDRSGKNIQYF

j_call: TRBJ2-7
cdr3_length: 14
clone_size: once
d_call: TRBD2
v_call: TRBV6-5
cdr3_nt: TGTGCCAGCAGTTACGCTAGCGGGGAAAACGAGCAGTACTTC
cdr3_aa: CASSYASGENEQYF

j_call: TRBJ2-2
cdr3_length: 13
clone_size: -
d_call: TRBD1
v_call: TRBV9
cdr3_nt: TGTGCCAGCAGCGAAAGGACAGGGGCCGAGCTGTTTTTT
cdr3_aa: CASSERTGAELFF

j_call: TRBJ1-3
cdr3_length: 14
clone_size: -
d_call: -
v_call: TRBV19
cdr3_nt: TGTGCCAGTAGTATCACAGACTCTGGAAACACCATATATTTT
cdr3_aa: CASSITDSGNTIYF

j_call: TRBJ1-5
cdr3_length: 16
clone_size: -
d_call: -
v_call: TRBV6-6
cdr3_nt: TGTGCCAGCAGTCCACGAGGTGTAAGGGAGAATCAGCCCCAGCATTTT
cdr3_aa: CASSPRGVRENQPQHF

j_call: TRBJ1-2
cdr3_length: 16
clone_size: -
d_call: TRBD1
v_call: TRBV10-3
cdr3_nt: TGTGCCATCAGTGAGAGGACAGGGGGCCCTATGGGGGGCTACACCTTC
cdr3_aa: CAISERTGGPMGGYTF

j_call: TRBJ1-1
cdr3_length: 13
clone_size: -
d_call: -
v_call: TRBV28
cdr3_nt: TGTGCCAGCAGTTTCCCGGGGGGCACTGAAGCTTTCTTT
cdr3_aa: CASSFPGGTEAFF

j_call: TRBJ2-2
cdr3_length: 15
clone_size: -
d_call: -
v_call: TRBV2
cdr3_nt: TGTGCCAGCAGTTCTTTTACGGCGAACACCGGGGAGCTGTTTTTT
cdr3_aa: CASSSFTANTGELFF

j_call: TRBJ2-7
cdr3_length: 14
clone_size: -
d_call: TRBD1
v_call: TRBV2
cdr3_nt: TGTGCCAGCACGCATGGGACAGGGGCCTACGAGCAGTACTTC
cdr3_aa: CASTHGTGAYEQYF

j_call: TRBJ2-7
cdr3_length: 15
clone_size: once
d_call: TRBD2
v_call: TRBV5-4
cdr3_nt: TGTGCCAGCAGCCAGGGACTAGCGGGAGGGTACGAGCAGTACTTC
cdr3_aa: CASSQGLAGGYEQYF

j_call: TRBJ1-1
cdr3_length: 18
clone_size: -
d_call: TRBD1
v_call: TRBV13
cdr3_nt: TGTGCCAGCAGCTTAGAAAGTGGGACAGGGGCCATGAACACTGAAGCTTTCTTT
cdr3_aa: CASSLESGTGAMNTEAFF

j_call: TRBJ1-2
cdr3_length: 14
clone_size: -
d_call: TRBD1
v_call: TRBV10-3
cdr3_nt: TGTGCCATCAGTGCGACCGACAGGGGTTATGGCTACACCTTC
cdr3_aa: CAISATDRGYGYTF

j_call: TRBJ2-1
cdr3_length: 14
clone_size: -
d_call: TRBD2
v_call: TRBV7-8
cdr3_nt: TGTGCCAGCAGCTTAGGGGGCGGGAGGGATGAGCAGTTCTTC
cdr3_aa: CASSLGGGRDEQFF

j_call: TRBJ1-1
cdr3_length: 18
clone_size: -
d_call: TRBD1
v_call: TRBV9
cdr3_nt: TGTGCCAGCAGCGCCCCTCGACAGGGCGGAAACGTGGACACTGAAGCTTTCTTT
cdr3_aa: CASSAPRQGGNVDTEAFF